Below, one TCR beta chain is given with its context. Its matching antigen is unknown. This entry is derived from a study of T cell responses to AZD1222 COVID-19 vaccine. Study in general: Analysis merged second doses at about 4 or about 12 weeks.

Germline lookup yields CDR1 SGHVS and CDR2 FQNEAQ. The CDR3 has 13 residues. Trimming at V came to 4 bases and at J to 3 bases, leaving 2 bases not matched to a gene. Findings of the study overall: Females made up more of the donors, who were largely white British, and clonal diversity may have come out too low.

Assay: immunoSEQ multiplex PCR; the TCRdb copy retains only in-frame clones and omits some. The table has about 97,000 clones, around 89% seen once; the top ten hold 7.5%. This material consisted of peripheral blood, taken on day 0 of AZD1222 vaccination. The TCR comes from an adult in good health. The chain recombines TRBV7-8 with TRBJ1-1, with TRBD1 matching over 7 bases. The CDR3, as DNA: TGTGCCAGCAGCTCCCAGGGGGACACTGAAGCTTTCTTT. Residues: CASSSQGDTEAFF.